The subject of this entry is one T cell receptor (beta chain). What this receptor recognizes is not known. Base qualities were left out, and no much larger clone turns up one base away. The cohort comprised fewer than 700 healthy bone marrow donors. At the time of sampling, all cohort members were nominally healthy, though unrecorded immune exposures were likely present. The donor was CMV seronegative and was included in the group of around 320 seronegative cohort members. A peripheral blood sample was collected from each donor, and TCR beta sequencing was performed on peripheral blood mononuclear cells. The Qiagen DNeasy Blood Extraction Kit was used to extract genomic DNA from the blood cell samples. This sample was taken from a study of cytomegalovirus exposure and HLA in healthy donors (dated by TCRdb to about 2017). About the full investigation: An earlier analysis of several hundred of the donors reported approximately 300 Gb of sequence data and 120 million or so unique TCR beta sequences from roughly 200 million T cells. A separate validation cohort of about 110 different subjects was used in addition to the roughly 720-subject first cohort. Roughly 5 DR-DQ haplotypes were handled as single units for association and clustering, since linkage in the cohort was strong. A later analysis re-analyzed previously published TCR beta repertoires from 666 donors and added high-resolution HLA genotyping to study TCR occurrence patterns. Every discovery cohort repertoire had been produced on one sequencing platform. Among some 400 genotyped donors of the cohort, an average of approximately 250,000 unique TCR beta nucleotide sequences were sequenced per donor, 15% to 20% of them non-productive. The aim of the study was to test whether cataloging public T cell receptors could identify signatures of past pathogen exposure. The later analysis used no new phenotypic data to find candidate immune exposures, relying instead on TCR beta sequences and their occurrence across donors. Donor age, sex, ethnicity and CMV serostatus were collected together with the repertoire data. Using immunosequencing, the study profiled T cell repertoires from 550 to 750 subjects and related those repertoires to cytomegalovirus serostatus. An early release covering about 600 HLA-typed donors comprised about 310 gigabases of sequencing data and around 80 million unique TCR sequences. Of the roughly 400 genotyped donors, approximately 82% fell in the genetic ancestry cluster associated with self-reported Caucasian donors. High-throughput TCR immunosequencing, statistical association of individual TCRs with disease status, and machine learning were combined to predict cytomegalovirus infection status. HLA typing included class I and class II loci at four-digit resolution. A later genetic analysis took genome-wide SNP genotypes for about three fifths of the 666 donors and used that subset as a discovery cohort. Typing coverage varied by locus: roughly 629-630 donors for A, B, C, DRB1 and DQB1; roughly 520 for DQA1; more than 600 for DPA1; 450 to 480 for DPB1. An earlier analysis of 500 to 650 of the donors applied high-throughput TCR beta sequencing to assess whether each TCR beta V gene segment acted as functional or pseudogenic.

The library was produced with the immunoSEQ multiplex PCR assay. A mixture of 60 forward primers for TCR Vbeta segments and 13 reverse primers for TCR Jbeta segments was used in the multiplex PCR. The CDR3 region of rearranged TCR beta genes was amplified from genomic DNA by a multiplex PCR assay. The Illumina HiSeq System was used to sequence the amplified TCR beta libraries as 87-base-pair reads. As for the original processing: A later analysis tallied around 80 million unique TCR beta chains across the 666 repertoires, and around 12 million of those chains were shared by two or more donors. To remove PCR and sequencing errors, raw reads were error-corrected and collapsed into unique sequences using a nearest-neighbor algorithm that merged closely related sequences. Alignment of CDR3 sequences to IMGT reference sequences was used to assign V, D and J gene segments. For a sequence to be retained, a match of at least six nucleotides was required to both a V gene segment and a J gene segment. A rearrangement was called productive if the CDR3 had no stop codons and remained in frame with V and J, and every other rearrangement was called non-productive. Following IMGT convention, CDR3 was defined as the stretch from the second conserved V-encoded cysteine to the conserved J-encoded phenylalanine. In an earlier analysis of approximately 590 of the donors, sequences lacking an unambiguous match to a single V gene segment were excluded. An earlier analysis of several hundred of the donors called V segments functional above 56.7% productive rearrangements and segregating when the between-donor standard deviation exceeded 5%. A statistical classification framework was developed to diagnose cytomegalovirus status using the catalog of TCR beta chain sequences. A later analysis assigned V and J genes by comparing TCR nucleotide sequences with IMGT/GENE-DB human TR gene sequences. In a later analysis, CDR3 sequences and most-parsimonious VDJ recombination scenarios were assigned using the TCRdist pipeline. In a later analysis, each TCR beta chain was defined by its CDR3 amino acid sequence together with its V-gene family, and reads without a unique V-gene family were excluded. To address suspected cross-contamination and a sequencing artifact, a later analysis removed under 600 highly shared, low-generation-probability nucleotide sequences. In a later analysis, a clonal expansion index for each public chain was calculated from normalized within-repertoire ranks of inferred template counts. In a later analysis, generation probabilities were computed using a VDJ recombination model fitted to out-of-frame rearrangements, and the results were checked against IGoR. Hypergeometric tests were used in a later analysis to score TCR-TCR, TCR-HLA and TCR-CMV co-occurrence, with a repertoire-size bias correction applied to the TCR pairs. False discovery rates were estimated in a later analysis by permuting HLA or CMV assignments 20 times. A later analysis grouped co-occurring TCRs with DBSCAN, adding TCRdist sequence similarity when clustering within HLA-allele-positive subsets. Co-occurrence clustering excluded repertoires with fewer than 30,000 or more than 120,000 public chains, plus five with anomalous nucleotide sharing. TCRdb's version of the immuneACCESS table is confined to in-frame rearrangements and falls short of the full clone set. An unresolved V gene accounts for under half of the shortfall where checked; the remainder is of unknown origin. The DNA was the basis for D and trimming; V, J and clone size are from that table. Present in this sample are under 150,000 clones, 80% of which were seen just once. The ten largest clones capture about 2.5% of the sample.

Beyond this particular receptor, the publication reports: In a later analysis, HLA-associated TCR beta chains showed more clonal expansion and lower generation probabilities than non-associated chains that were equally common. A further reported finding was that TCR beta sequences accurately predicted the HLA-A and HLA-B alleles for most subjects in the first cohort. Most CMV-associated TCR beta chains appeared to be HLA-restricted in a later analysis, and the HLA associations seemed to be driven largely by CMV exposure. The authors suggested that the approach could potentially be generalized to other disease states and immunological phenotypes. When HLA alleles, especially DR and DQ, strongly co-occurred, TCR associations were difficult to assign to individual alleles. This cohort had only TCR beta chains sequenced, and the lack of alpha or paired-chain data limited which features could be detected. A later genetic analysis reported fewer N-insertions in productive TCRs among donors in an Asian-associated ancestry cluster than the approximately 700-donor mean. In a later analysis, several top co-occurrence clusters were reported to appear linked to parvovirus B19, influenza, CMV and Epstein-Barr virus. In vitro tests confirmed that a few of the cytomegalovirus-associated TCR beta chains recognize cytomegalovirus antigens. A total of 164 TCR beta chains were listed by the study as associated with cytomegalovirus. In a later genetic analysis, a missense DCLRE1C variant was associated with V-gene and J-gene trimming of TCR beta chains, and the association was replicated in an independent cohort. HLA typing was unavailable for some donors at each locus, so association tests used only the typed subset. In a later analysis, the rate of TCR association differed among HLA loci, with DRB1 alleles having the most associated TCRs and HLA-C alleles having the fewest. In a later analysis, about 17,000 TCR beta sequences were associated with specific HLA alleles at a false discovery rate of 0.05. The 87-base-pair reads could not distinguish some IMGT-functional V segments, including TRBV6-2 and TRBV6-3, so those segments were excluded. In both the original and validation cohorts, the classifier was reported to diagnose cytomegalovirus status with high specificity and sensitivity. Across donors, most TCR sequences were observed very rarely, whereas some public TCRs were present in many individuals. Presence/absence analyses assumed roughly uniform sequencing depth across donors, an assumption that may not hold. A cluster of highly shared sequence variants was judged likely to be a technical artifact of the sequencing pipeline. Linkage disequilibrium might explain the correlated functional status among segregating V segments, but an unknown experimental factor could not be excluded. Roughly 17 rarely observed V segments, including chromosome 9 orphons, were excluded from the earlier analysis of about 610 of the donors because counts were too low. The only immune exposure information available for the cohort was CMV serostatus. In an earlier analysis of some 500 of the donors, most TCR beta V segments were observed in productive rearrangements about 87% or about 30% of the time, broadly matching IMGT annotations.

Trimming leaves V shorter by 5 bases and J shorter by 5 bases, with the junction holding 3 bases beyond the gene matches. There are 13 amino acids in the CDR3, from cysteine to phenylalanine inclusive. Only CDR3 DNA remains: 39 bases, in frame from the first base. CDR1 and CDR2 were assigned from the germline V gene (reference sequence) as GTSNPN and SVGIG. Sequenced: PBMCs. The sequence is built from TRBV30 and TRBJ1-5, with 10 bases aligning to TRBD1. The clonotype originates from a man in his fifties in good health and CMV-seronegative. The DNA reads TGTGCCTGGGGACAGGGGGTTGATCAGCCCCAGCATTTT. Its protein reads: CAWGQGVDQPQHF.